These T cell receptor beta chains were read from a single sample in a study of persistence of HIV-infected CD4 T cells. The table came from immunoSEQ multiplex PCR; TCRdb's copy has only in-frame clones and leaves some out. Among fewer than 40,000 clones, over 80% were seen once, and the ten largest hold under 8%. These receptors have no known antigen. Sequencing used CD4+ T cells sorted from PBMCs after roughly 17-hour stimulation, obtained from a patient who received antiretroviral therapy. The receptors were gathered from an adult woman with HIV who was CMV-seropositive. Each CDR3 is given with its conserved first and last residue. D genes are given only for firm matches. Size is stated for part of the rows, as once, few or many counts, or as a class when the clone is expanded.

v_gene	j_gene	abundance	d_gene	CDR3nt	CDR3aa
TRBV5-4	TRBJ2-3	few	TRBD2	TGTGCCAGCAGCTCCGGGACTAGCCAGTATTTT	CASSSGTSQYF
TRBV5-6	TRBJ1-1	NA	TRBD1	TGTGCCAGCACCCAATTCCAGGGGGCTGGTGAAGCTTTCTTT	CASTQFQGAGEAFF
TRBV4-1	TRBJ2-1	few	TRBD2	TGCGCCAGCAGCCAAGATCGGAGCGGGAGGTACAATGAGCAGTTCTTC	CASSQDRSGRYNEQFF
TRBV5-1	TRBJ1-1	NA	NA	TGCGCCAGCAGCTTGGAGGGCTTGAACACTGAAGCTTTCTTT	CASSLEGLNTEAFF
TRBV3-1/TRBV3-2	TRBJ1-1	NA	NA	TGTGCCAGCAGCCAAACTTCGACAGGATTGAACACTGAAGCTTTCTTT	CASSQTSTGLNTEAFF
TRBV6-6	TRBJ2-3	NA	TRBD2	TGTGCCAGCAGTCCCCCGGATAGCGGGAGCTTCACAGATACGCAGTATTTT	CASSPPDSGSFTDTQYF
TRBV29-1	TRBJ1-4	NA	NA	TGCAGCGTTGCCACTGGAACTAATGAAAAACTGTTTTTT	CSVATGTNEKLFF
TRBV4-3	TRBJ2-4	NA	TRBD1	TGCGCCAGCAGCCAAGCGGGGACAGGGGAGGCCATTCAGTACTTC	CASSQAGTGEAIQYF
TRBV7-3	TRBJ1-1	NA	NA	TGTGCCAGCAGCTTTAGCATGAACACTGAAGCTTTCTTT	CASSFSMNTEAFF
TRBV6-5	TRBJ1-2	few	NA	TGTGCCAGCAGTCGAGCAGGGACGTTTTTTGGAGGCTACACCTTC	CASSRAGTFFGGYTF
TRBV6-5	TRBJ1-2	NA	TRBD1	TGTGCCAGCAGTTACTCTCGCACAGGGGAGCACTATGGCTACACCTTC	CASSYSRTGEHYGYTF
TRBV5-1	TRBJ2-2	NA	NA	TGCGCCAGCAACGAACGGGGGGCAGAGAACACCGGGGAGCTGTTTTTT	CASNERGAENTGELFF
TRBV24-1	TRBJ2-3	NA	NA	TGTGCCACCAGTGACACCGGGACGGAGGGGGATACGCAGTATTTT	CATSDTGTEGDTQYF
TRBV15	TRBJ1-5	NA	NA	TGTGCCACCAGCAGGGAGACATTAGATCAGCCCCAGCATTTT	CATSRETLDQPQHF
TRBV7-9	TRBJ2-7	few	NA	TGTGCCAGCGCCCTGGCAGGGCCCGAGCAGTACTTC	CASALAGPEQYF
TRBV6-6	TRBJ2-2	NA	NA	TGTGCCAGCAGTTACGAGCCAGGGCACGGGGAGCTGTTTTTT	CASSYEPGHGELFF
TRBV5-1	TRBJ2-2	NA	NA	TGCGCCAGCAGCCTGACTAATATCCCTGGGGGGGAGCTGTTTTTT	CASSLTNIPGGELFF
TRBV19	TRBJ1-2	NA	NA	TGTGCCAGTATCGGGCGGGGTTTAGCTAACTATGGCTACACCTTC	CASIGRGLANYGYTF
TRBV6-5	TRBJ2-3	once	NA	TGTGCCAGCAGTTACTCGGGGAGCACAGATACGCAGTATTTT	CASSYSGSTDTQYF
TRBV28	TRBJ1-1	NA	TRBD1	TGTGCCAGCAGTTTTGGAGGGGGCTGGGAAGCTTTCTTT	CASSFGGGWEAFF
TRBV10-3	TRBJ2-7	NA	NA	TGTGCCATCAGTGAGTCGGCGAACCGGTACGAGCAGTACTTC	CAISESANRYEQYF
TRBV4-3	TRBJ1-4	NA	TRBD1	TGCGCCAGCAGCCAAGATTCTCCAGGGGGCAAAGAAAAACTGTTTTTT	CASSQDSPGGKEKLFF
TRBV5-1	TRBJ2-2	NA	NA	TGCGCCAGCAGCTTGCCCAACACCGGGGAGCTGTTTTTT	CASSLPNTGELFF
TRBV7-2	TRBJ2-5	NA	TRBD2	TGTGCCAGCAGCTTAGTACTGACTAGCGGGGGGGCGTACCAAGAGACCCAGTACTTC	CASSLVLTSGGAYQETQYF
TRBV23-1	TRBJ1-6	NA	NA	TGCGCCAGCTTCTCTTCGTGGAGACACTGGGGGTCCTATAATTCACCCCTCCACTTT	CASFSSWRHWGSYNSPLHF
TRBV10-3	TRBJ1-5	NA	TRBD1	TGTGCCATCAGTAGGACAGGGGAGAGCAATCAGCCCCAGCATTTT	CAISRTGESNQPQHF
TRBV6-1	TRBJ1-3	NA	TRBD1	TGTGCCAGCAGTGAACAAGGACAGGCTGGAAACACCATATATTTT	CASSEQGQAGNTIYF
TRBV5-1	TRBJ1-2	once	NA	TGCGCCAGCAGCTTGGAAGACGGGGGTGGCTACACCTTC	CASSLEDGGGYTF
TRBV2	TRBJ1-5	NA	NA	TGTGCCAGCAGCCCCAACCTGGACCGCCGGCTGGTCGCGCCCCAGCATTTT	CASSPNLDRRLVAPQHF
TRBV7-9	TRBJ1-3	NA	NA	TGTGCCAGCAGCTCGCAGGGGACCTCCGGAAACACCATATATTTT	CASSSQGTSGNTIYF
TRBV2	TRBJ1-5	NA	NA	TGTGCCAGCAGACCCACCTTAGGGGGGGTTATCAATCAGCCCCAGCATTTT	CASRPTLGGVINQPQHF
TRBV28	TRBJ2-6	NA	NA	TGTGCCACCGGGGGTGTAAACTCTGGGGCCAACGTCCTGACTTTC	CATGGVNSGANVLTF
TRBV6-2/TRBV6-3	TRBJ1-1	NA	TRBD1	TGTGCCAGCAGTTACCGGACAGGCAACACTGAAGCTTTCTTT	CASSYRTGNTEAFF
TRBV5-1	TRBJ2-1	NA	TRBD1	TGCGCCAGCAGCCGGGGACAGCCCTCCTACAATGAGCAGTTCTTC	CASSRGQPSYNEQFF
TRBV19	TRBJ1-3	NA	NA	TGTGCCAGTAGTATAGCGGGAAACACCATATATTTT	CASSIAGNTIYF
TRBV11-2	TRBJ1-1	NA	NA	TGTGCCAGCAGCCTTCCGCCGGGCGTTGTGGGTAGGAACACTGAAGCTTTCTTT	CASSLPPGVVGRNTEAFF
TRBV19	TRBJ2-1	NA	TRBD2	TGTGCCAGTAGTCCCGGGACTAGCGATGAGCAGTTCTTC	CASSPGTSDEQFF
TRBV28	TRBJ2-7	NA	NA	TGTGCCAGCAGTCCCCCCCGAGCATGGTCCTACGAGCAGTACTTC	CASSPPRAWSYEQYF
TRBV20-1	TRBJ1-5	NA	NA	TGCAGTGCTAGTAAAAGGGGAATTGCGGGCAATCAGCCCCAGCATTTT	CSASKRGIAGNQPQHF
TRBV7-2	TRBJ2-1	NA	NA	TGTGCCAGCAGCTTAGTACGTGGGAGGAATGAGCAGTTCTTC	CASSLVRGRNEQFF
TRBV5-4	TRBJ1-2	NA	NA	TGTGCCAGCAGCTTGGCCCCCGGGCAGGGGCTGGACGGCTACACCTTC	CASSLAPGQGLDGYTF
TRBV30	TRBJ2-7	NA	TRBD1	TGTGCCTGGAAGGCTCGGACAGGGGTTATCGGGAAGCAGTACTTC	CAWKARTGVIGKQYF
TRBV28	TRBJ1-2	NA	NA	TGTGCCAGCAGCCTCGCCAACTATGGCTACACCTTC	CASSLANYGYTF
TRBV24-1	TRBJ2-1	few	NA	TGTGCCACCGCATTGTCAGGAGGGGATGAGCAGTTCTTC	CATALSGGDEQFF
TRBV7-2	TRBJ2-1	NA	NA	TGTGCCAGCAGCTTATGGGGACCCCTAGGGAATGAGCAGTTCTTC	CASSLWGPLGNEQFF
TRBV7-8	TRBJ1-5	NA	NA	TGTGCCAGCAGCTTAATGGGGGGTAGTAGCAATCAGCCCCAGCATTTT	CASSLMGGSSNQPQHF
TRBV2	TRBJ2-5	NA	NA	TGTGCCAGCAGCAGTCCGCGTGGGATCCAAGAGACCCAGTACTTC	CASSSPRGIQETQYF
TRBV5-1	TRBJ2-2	NA	NA	TGCGCCAGCAGCTTGGAGGGGGGCGCCGGGGAGCTGTTTTTT	CASSLEGGAGELFF